This T cell receptor beta chain comes out of a study of T cell responses to AZD1222 COVID-19 vaccine (TCRdb year 2021). Regarding the complete study: TCR sequencing was performed for fewer than 250 trial participants, of whom around 200 were given two doses of AZD1222 and 26 were given two doses of MenACWY control vaccine. Enrollment into the trials was organized by age into subgroups of 18-55, 56-69 and 70-plus years, and those subgroups contained approximately 150, 30 and 60 TCR-sequenced participants, respectively. The paper's findings and limits, for the study overall: Only five to seven AZD1222 recipients were SARS-CoV-2 seropositive at baseline, limiting conclusions about previously exposed vaccinees. Most participants were white British and females outnumbered males, and the authors suggested that clonal diversity may have been underestimated. Epitopes outside the regions mutated in the B.1.351 and B.1.1.7 variants were reportedly recognized by nearly half of the unique spike-specific TCRs. In the small 56-69-year group, the increase in depth fell short of significance, most likely because of low power. Spike-specific TCR breadth and depth rose significantly after two AZD1222 doses compared with day 0 and with MenACWY recipients. Because no day 14 peak-response samples were available, the repertoires could be characterized only after the peak T cell response. The vaccine-associated CD4 TCRs covered the entire spike protein, and the dominant responses fell in regions 160-218 and 743-854.

Inclusive of the bounding cysteine and phenylalanine, the CDR3 is 15 residues long. Of the read, only the CDR3 DNA is kept; its 45 bases are in frame from base 1. Reading the germline V gene gives CDR1 SGHDT and CDR2 YYEEEE. V is trimmed back by 0 bases and J by 2 bases, and the junction contains 2 bases that no gene match accounts for. The CDR3 regions of human TCRbeta chains were subjected to immunosequencing. Per the authors' processing: TCRs in the repertoires were matched against a reference library of SARS-CoV-2-specific TCRs that had been generated with the MIRA antigen-specificity platform. Breadth was defined as the fraction of unique TCRs that were SARS-CoV-2-associated. Depth was defined as the fraction of total T cells that were SARS-CoV-2-associated. Using the MIRA data, each spike-specific TCR was assigned both to the spike region to which the TCR was reactive and to a CD4 or CD8 class. Log10-transformed breadth and depth values were compared by one-way ANOVA with Sidak's multiple comparisons tests. Drawn from immuneACCESS, this table holds only the in-frame rearrangements with V and J called that TCRdb kept. Clones are partly lost; checked studies trace under half to an unresolved V gene and leave the rest unexplained. V and J calls and clone size are those listed in that table; D and trimming were worked out from the DNA. Across this sample there are some 170,000 clones, with roughly nine tenths seen only once. Clones ranked in the top ten supply approximately 1.7% of the sample.

Note on this clone: What antigen it recognizes has not been identified. There are no base qualities to consult, and no much larger clone falls within one base.

Per the publication, the time point label means: about 28 days (+/-7) after the second vaccine dose. AZD1222 recipients given second doses at about 4 weeks or at about 12 weeks were pooled, since spike-specific TCR depth and breadth were not found to differ between the two schedules. Samples from vaccinated people were obtained from the UK trials COV001 and COV002, which included a single-blind randomized controlled phase 2/3 trial of AZD1222 (ChAdOx1 nCoV-19) in healthy adults. For TCRbeta chain sequencing, PBMC samples were collected from trial participants at day 0 and at day 28 after the second dose.

The rearranged chain carries TRBV5-6 and TRBJ2-7; TRBD2 aligns with 10 central bases. The source is an adult who received the AZD1222 COVID-19 vaccine. The source material was peripheral blood, sampled 28 days after the second AZD1222 dose. The nucleotide sequence is TGTGCCAGCAGCTTGGGGACTAGCGGAGCCTACGAGCAGTACTTC. The resulting protein is CASSLGTSGAYEQYF.